The entry that follows covers one TCR beta chain sequence. The CDR3 length is 13 residues. V gave up 9 bases and J gave up 6 bases, with 14 bases separating them. From germline, CDR1 is ENHRY and CDR2 SYGVKD. These data come from a study of blood T cell repertoires in COVID-19. Clones were sequenced by immunoSEQ multiplex PCR, and TCRdb holds only the in-frame ones, with some missing. The sample yields 190,000 or so clones, around 79% seen once. Input material: peripheral blood. The chain is built from TRBV10-3 and TRBJ1-4; no clear D. This clonotype was obtained from a man aged 45 to 65 who had recovered from COVID-19. The CDR3 DNA follows: TGTGCCATTCGCAAGGAGATGGATGAAAAACTGTTTTTT. Translated: CAIRKEMDEKLFF.